The clone carrying this TCR beta chain showed up just once. Germline V gene lookup returns CDR1 MNHEY and CDR2 SMNVEV (reference sequence). V was pared by 6 bases and J by 8 bases, with 9 bases of the junction left unmatched. This CDR3 is 15 amino acids long. The data were obtained in a study of blood T cell repertoires in COVID-19. Profiled with immunoSEQ multiplex PCR; TCRdb holds only in-frame clones, not every one. The sample has some 220,000 clones, nearly 95% seen once; the top ten hold approximately 0.8%. The origin of this receptor is a man between 25 and 39 years old with COVID-19, enrolled during active disease. J is TRBJ1-6 and V is TRBV27; the match to TRBD1 covers 8 bases. Source material: peripheral blood. As DNA, the CDR3 is TGTGCCAGCAGCCCTCCCGGACAGGGTTATTCACCCCTCCACTTT. Amino acids: CASSPPGQGYSPLHF.